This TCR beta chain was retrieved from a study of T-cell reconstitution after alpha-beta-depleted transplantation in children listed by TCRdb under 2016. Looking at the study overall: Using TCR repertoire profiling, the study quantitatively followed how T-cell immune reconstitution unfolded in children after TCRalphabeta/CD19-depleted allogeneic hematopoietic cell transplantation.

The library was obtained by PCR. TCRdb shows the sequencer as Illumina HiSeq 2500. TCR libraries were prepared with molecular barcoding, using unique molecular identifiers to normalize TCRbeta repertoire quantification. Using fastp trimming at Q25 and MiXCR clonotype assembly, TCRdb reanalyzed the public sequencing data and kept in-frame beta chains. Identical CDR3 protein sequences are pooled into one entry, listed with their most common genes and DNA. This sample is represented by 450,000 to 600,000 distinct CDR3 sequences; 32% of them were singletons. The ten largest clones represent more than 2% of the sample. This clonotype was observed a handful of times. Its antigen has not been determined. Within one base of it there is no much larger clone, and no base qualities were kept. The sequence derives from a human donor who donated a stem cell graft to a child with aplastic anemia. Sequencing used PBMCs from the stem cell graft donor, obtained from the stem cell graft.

The DNA sequence follows: TGTGCCAGCAGTTACATAGGGCGGATATCCTACAATGAGCAGTTCTTC. The resulting protein is CASSYIGRISYNEQFF. This receptor chain uses TRBV27 and TRBJ2-1; the D gene lacks a confident call. V is reduced by 4 bases and J by 1 base, leaving a spacing of 14 bases between them. Including cysteine and phenylalanine, the CDR3 has 16 amino acids. CDR3 DNA only is kept here, 48 bases in frame from base 1. According to the germline V gene (reference sequence), CDR1 reads MNHEY and CDR2 reads SMNVEV.